The 25 T cell receptor beta chains reported below all come from one sample, sequenced in a study of STAT5B mutations in CD4+ large granular lymphocyte leukemia. Using immunoSEQ multiplex PCR, the repertoire was profiled, and TCRdb retains in-frame clones only, with some absent. This table holds about 26,000 clones, just under 80% found once. Specimen: CD4+ T cells from blood buffy coats. The receptor set was obtained from a human donor in good health.

This clone showed up just a few times. The chain employs TRBV7-9 and TRBJ2-5, with D uncertain. Between the trimmed V and J ends, which lost 2 bases and 3 bases, there was a span of 7 bases. CDR1 is SEHNR and CDR2 is FQNEAQ in the germline V gene (reference sequence). The CDR3 consists of 13 residues. CDR3 residues: CASSLRAEETQYF. The CDR3, as DNA: TGTGCCAGCAGCTTAAGGGCCGAAGAGACCCAGTACTTC.

The J gene is TRBJ1-6, the V gene TRBV28; maybe TRBD1 (6 bases). The CDR3 extends over 20 amino acids. V was pared by 3 bases and J by 0 bases, with 21 bases between. CDR1 MDHEN and CDR2 SYDVKM come from the germline V gene. CDR3 bases: TGTGCCAGCAGTTTCCCCCTGGGACACCTACAGGACTCCTATAATTCACCCCTCCACTTT. It yields the protein CASSFPLGHLQDSYNSPLHF.

The chain is built from TRBV11-2 and TRBJ2-4; 7 positions match TRBD2. The ends lost 0 bases at V and 10 bases at J; junction bases unmatched: 6. The CDR3 is 14 residues long. Germline V CDR1 and CDR2: SGHAT, FQNNGV. The CDR3 DNA sequence: TGTGCCAGCAGCTTAGATTGGGCTAGCGGTATTCAGTACTTC. Protein product: CASSLDWASGIQYF.

This chain connects TRBV5-1 to TRBJ2-3, with a possible D match to TRBD1 (6 bases). The CDR3 length is 15 residues. From germline, CDR1 is SGHRS and CDR2 YFSETQ. The V and J ends lost 2 bases and 0 bases respectively, with 10 bases between them. This chain's CDR3 is CASSFGQFSTDTQYF. CDR3 nucleotides: TGCGCCAGCAGCTTCGGACAGTTTAGCACAGATACGCAGTATTTT.

V is TRBV6-1 and J is TRBJ1-3; tentatively, D is TRBD1 (6 bases). Germline CDR1 reads MNHNS; CDR2 reads SASEGT. This CDR3 has 16 residues. V was trimmed by 4 bases and J by 0 bases, leaving 13 bases between them. The CDR3, as DNA: TGTGCCAGCAGTGCCCCGACAGGACGCTCTGGAAACACCATATATTTT. Protein: CASSAPTGRSGNTIYF.

The V and J genes are TRBV7-8 and TRBJ1-3; D possibly corresponds to TRBD1 (6 bases). This CDR3 is built from 16 residues. With 0 bases removed from V and 4 bases from J, the gap between germline ends came to 13 bases. Germline loops: CDR1 SGHVS, CDR2 FQNEAQ. The CDR3 is CASSLAEQGAGNTIYF. CDR3 sequence (DNA): TGTGCCAGCAGCTTAGCGGAACAGGGTGCCGGAAACACCATATATTTT.

The V gene is TRBV28, the J gene TRBJ1-4; TRBD1 is a possible D gene (5 bases). This CDR3 is built from 11 residues. Deletions cut 5 bases from V and 7 bases from J, with 5 bases between. Germline lookup yields CDR1 MDHEN and CDR2 SYDVKM. The CDR3 sequence: CASSRGEKLFF. The CDR3 DNA reads TGTGCCAGCAGTAGGGGTGAAAAACTGTTTTTT.

The chain carries TRBV19 and TRBJ2-1; D is unclear. V gave up 0 bases and J gave up 15 bases, with 18 bases separating them. The germline V gene encodes CDR1 LNHDA and CDR2 SQIVND (reference sequence). The CDR3 extends over 14 amino acids. CDR3 sequence (DNA): TGTGCCAGTAGTATAGAGACTTATGCGAGTCCCCCGTTCTTC. Its translation: CASSIETYASPPFF.

J is TRBJ2-2 and V is TRBV6-4; either TRBD1 or TRBD2 may fit D (5 bases each). The ends were cut back, 6 bases at V and 2 bases at J, with 10 bases in the middle. CDR3 length: 14 residues. Germline CDR1 MRHNA, CDR2 SNTAGT. Written as DNA, the CDR3 is TGTGCCAGCAGACGGGACGTCAACACCGGGGAGCTGTTTTTT. Translating gives CASRRDVNTGELFF.

V and J are TRBV28 and TRBJ1-1; D is uncertain. Trimming removed 0 bases at V and 0 bases at J, with 14 bases between. The germline V gene encodes CDR1 MDHEN and CDR2 SYDVKM. This CDR3 spans 17 amino acids. The CDR3 region has the DNA TGTGCCAGCAGTTTATGGCTTGGTCTTCACATGAACACTGAAGCTTTCTTT. Its protein product is CASSLWLGLHMNTEAFF.

The V and J genes are TRBV5-1 and TRBJ1-1, with 8 bases aligning to TRBD1. The CDR3 has 14 residues. Trimming removed 4 bases from V and 1 base from J; junction bases left unmatched: 3. Germline CDR1 reads SGHRS; CDR2 reads YFSETQ. CDR3 sequence: CASSMDRANTEAFF. The CDR3 DNA reads as TGCGCCAGCAGCATGGACAGGGCGAACACTGAAGCTTTCTTT.

The chain has TRBV6-6 and TRBJ1-1; D call uncertain. The CDR3 has 12 amino acids. The V gene lost 0 bases and the J gene lost 1 base, with 0 bases spanning the gap. The germline V gene encodes CDR1 MNHNY and CDR2 SVGAGI (reference sequence). In DNA, the CDR3 is TGTGCCAGCAGTTACTCGAACACTGAAGCTTTCTTT. Protein sequence: CASSYSNTEAFF.

This clone was seen a single time. The chain couples TRBV5-1 to TRBJ1-6; 11 bases line up with TRBD1. Germline V gene sequence: CDR1 SGHRS, CDR2 YFSETQ. J gave up 4 bases and V 3 bases, and 9 bases lay outside the gene matches. CDR3 size: 18 residues. This CDR3 is CASSSGDRGDRYNSPLHF. In DNA form, the CDR3 reads TGCGCCAGCAGCTCGGGGGACAGGGGGGACCGATATAATTCACCCCTCCACTTT.

This sequence joins TRBV10-2 and TRBJ2-2; no clear D gene. This CDR3 contains 15 residues. V was cut by 2 bases and J by 1 base, with 8 bases left in between. Germline CDR1 reads WSHSY; CDR2 reads SAAADI. Written as DNA, the CDR3 is TGCGCCAGCAGTGAGCCGGGCTTGAACACCGGGGAGCTGTTTTTT. Translating gives CASSEPGLNTGELFF.

V is TRBV11-2 and J is TRBJ2-1; D not certain. V was clipped by 3 bases and J by 9 bases, with 12 bases between them. CDR3 size: 13 residues. Germline V gene sequence: CDR1 SGHAT, CDR2 FQNNGV. CDR3 residues: CASSFLFGSEQFF. CDR3 nucleotides: TGTGCCAGCAGCTTTTTATTCGGGTCTGAGCAGTTCTTC.

J is TRBJ2-5 and V is TRBV6-1, with 7 nucleotides matching TRBD1. The trim removed 4 bases at V and 1 base at J, leaving 3 bases unmatched. The CDR3 is made up of 14 amino acids. The germline V gene encodes CDR1 MNHNS and CDR2 SASEGT. The DNA of the CDR3 is TGTGCCAGCAGTGTGGCAGGGGGCCAAGAGACCCAGTACTTC. Translated: CASSVAGGQETQYF.

This clone was seen just once. The chain is built from TRBV4-2 and TRBJ2-2, with D perhaps being TRBD1 or TRBD2 (5 bases each). This CDR3 contains 20 residues. V dropped 0 bases and J dropped 0 bases, with 20 bases sitting between them. From germline, CDR1 is LGHNA and CDR2 YNFKEQ. The CDR3: CASSQEGALRDPTNTGELFF. Written as DNA, the CDR3 is TGTGCCAGCAGCCAAGAAGGGGCGCTCCGGGACCCAACGAACACCGGGGAGCTGTTTTTT.

The CDR3 sequence: CASSGSLGGAVTGELFF. CDR3 DNA: TGTGCCAGCAGTGGATCACTAGGAGGCGCAGTCACCGGGGAGCTGTTTTTT. The V and J genes are TRBV27 and TRBJ2-2, with D tentatively TRBD2 (5 bases). The germline V gene has CDR1 MNHEY and CDR2 SMNVEV (reference sequence). The CDR3 sequence is 17 residues long. Trimming shortened V by 5 bases and J by 4 bases, and 20 bases separated the two germline ends.

J is TRBJ1-6 and V is TRBV6-1; D is ambiguous. The length of the CDR3 is 14 residues. Germline loops: CDR1 MNHNS, CDR2 SASEGT. Trimming took 9 bases from V and 3 from J, leaving 12 bases between them. CDR3 nucleotide sequence: TGTGCCAGTCGTAATCCGGGCTATAATTCACCCCTCCACTTT. It yields the protein CASRNPGYNSPLHF.

The chain has TRBV7-2 and TRBJ2-3; D possibly corresponds to TRBD2 (6 bases). CDR3 length: 15 residues. V was cut by 5 bases and J by 0 bases, with 12 bases left in between. Looked up from germline, CDR1 is SGHTA and CDR2 is FQGNSA. This CDR3 reads CASSRLAQSTDTQYF. CDR3 nucleotide sequence: TGTGCCAGCAGCCGGCTAGCGCAAAGCACAGATACGCAGTATTTT.

The rearrangement joins TRBV7-9 to TRBJ2-2; D may correspond to TRBD1 or TRBD2 (5 bases each). This CDR3 is 17 amino acids long. V dropped 5 bases and J dropped 4 bases, with 20 bases sitting between them. CDR1 and CDR2 from the germline V gene are SEHNR and FQNEAQ (reference sequence). The CDR3 nucleotides read TGTGCCAGCAGCCGCGAGGGGCGCAGGGTGGGCACCGGGGAGCTGTTTTTT. It specifies CASSREGRRVGTGELFF.

V and J are TRBV28 and TRBJ1-1; weak D call: TRBD1 (5 bases). V was clipped by 6 bases and J by 7 bases, with 24 bases between them. This CDR3 has 16 residues. Germline lookup yields CDR1 MDHEN and CDR2 SYDVKM. CDR3 sequence reads: CASRPGSGGRSFEAFF. The CDR3 region has the DNA TGTGCCAGCAGGCCAGGGAGCGGAGGACGCTCCTTTGAAGCTTTCTTT. Drawing the rest from reference TRBV28 and TRBJ1-1, the complete variable domain is DVKVTQSSRYLVKRTGEKVFLECVQDMDHENMFWYRQDPGLGLRLIYFSYDVKMKEKGDIPEGYSVSREKKERFSLILESASTNQTSMYLCASRPGSGGRSFEAFFGQGTRLTVV.

The chain is built from TRBV5-1 and TRBJ2-3; tentatively, D is TRBD2 (6 bases). CDR3 size: 13 residues. Germline values: CDR1 SGHRS, CDR2 YFSETQ. Between the trimmed V and J ends, which lost 4 bases and 2 bases, there was a span of 8 bases. Here the CDR3 reads CASSGGNTDTQYF. The CDR3 DNA reads TGCGCCAGCAGCGGGGGGAACACAGATACGCAGTATTTT.

The chain employs TRBV15 and TRBJ1-5; TRBD1 aligns across 7 bases. Per the germline V gene, CDR1 is LNHNV and CDR2 is YYDKDF (reference sequence). The CDR3 runs to 16 residues. The V and J ends lost 0 bases and 4 bases, in that order; junction bases with no gene match: 6. In nucleotides, the CDR3 is TGTGCCACCAGCAGAGATCACCCAGGGGGAAATCAGCCCCAGCATTTT. Amino acids: CATSRDHPGGNQPQHF.

This chain joins TRBV19 and TRBJ1-6; 7 bases are a match to TRBD1. Germline V gives CDR1 LNHDA, CDR2 SQIVND (reference sequence). The V segment lost 3 bases and the J segment 5 bases; nucleotides outside the gene matches: 4. CDR3 length: 15 amino acids. Here the CDR3 DNA reads TGTGCCAGTAGTATCTTCAGGGGGGATAATTCACCCCTCCACTTT. This codes for CASSIFRGDNSPLHF.